This T cell receptor beta chain originates from a study of CD8+ T cells in alopecia areata. cDNA serving as the sequencing template came from extracted, reverse transcribed RNA. Sequencing was performed with immunoSEQ multiplex PCR; in TCRdb, only in-frame clones are kept and a portion is missing. Here the sample spans 150,000 to 200,000 clones, 50% to 60% being singletons. Germline V lookup: CDR1 GTSNPN, CDR2 SVGIG (reference sequence). The CDR3 has 16 residues. V was clipped by 1 base and J by 2 bases, with 15 bases between them. In its sample, this clone was seen once. The sequenced sample was CD4+ T cells sorted from blood. The V and J genes are TRBV30 and TRBJ1-5; maybe TRBD1 (5 bases). The receptor comes from a human donor in good health. The DNA for the CDR3 is TGTGCCTGGAGTGAGGGCAGGGCTATACGCAATCAGCCCCAGCATTTT. Protein sequence: CAWSEGRAIRNQPQHF.